This T cell receptor (beta chain) was recovered during a study of cytomegalovirus exposure and HLA in healthy donors. Study-wide findings and caveats: Most TCR sequences proved rare, with some public TCRs found in many donors. The study had only CMV serostatus as immune exposure information.

Concerning this clone itself: Antigen: not known. An end of the junction differs from the germline gene, which may be a read error.

Amplification used 60 Vbeta primers and 13 Jbeta primers. Sequenced by immunoSEQ multiplex PCR; TCRdb stores in-frame clones only, minus some. The table lists some 40,000 clones, roughly 82% of them singletons. Germline lookup yields CDR1 LGHNT and CDR2 FRNRAP. The CDR3 is made up of 13 amino acids. The J gene is TRBJ2-3, the V gene TRBV12-5, with D possibly TRBD1 on 6 matching bases. The sample was PBMCs. This TCR was sampled from a woman younger than 30 in good health and CMV-seropositive. This CDR3 reads CASGPSGHPEVHF. DNA for the CDR3: TGTGCTAGTGGTCCCTCGGGACACCCCGAAGTGCATTTT.